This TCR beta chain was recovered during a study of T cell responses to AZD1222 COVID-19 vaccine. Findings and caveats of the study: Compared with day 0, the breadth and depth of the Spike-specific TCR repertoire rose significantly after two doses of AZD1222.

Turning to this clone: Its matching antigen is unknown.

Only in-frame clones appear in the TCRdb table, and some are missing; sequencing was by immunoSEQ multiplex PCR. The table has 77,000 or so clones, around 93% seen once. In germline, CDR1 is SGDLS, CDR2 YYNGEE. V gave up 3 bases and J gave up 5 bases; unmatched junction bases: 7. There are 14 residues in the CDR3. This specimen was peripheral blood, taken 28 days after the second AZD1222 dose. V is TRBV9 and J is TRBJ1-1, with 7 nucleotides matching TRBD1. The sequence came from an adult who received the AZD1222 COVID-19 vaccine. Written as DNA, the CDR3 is TGTGCCAGCAGCGACGAGACAGGGAAAACTGAAGCTTTCTTT. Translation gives CASSDETGKTEAFF.